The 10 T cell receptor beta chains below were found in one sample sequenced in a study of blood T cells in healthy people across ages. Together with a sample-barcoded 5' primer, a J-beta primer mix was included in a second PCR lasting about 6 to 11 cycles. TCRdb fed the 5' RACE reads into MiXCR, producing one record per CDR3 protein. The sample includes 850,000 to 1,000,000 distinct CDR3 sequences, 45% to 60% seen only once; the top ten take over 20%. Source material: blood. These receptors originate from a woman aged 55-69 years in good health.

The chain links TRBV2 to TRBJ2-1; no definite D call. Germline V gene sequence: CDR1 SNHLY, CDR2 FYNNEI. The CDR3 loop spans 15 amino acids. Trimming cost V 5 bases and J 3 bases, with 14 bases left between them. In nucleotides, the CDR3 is TGTGCCAGCAGTCCCGGCGACATATTCTACAATGAGCAGTTCTTC. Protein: CASSPGDIFYNEQFF.

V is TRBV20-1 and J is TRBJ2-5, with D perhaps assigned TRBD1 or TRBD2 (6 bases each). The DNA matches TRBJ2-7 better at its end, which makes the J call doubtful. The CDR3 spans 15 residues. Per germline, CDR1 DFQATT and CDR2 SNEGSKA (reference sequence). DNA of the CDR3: TGCAGTGCTCGAGGAGGGGGAGGCGTTGCCTACGAGCAGTACTTC. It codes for CSARGGGGVAYEQYF.

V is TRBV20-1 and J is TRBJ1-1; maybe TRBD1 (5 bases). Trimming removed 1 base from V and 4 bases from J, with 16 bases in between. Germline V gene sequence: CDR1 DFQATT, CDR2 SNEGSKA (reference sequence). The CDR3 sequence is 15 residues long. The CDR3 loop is CSARVGRREGTEAFF. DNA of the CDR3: TGCAGTGCTAGAGTCGGTCGCAGGGAGGGCACTGAAGCTTTCTTT.

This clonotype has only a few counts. CDR3 in amino acids: CASSDEGRRGVTQYF. The CDR3 coding sequence is TGTGCCAGCAGTGACGAGGGACGTCGGGGAGTTACGCAGTATTTT. The chain is built from TRBV6-6 and TRBJ2-3; D might be TRBD1 or TRBD2, each matching 5 bases. Per germline, CDR1 MNHNY and CDR2 SVGAGI (reference sequence). CDR3 length equals 15 residues. V dropped 5 bases and J dropped 8 bases, with 20 bases sitting between them.

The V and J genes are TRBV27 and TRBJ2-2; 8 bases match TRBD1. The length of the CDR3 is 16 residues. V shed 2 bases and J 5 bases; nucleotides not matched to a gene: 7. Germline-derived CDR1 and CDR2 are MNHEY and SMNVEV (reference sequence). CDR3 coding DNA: TGTGCCAGCAGTTTAGCAAGGACAGGGAATACCGGGGAGCTGTTTTTT. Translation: CASSLARTGNTGELFF.

In DNA form, the CDR3 reads TGTGCCAGCAGCCCCGGGCTTTTCAAGCCCTCAGATACGCAGTATTTT. Residues: CASSPGLFKPSDTQYF. The chain carries TRBV7-9 and TRBJ2-3, with D hard to call. The CDR3 is 16 amino acids. Trimming stripped 5 bases from V and 4 bases from J, with 19 bases between. Germline V gene lookup returns CDR1 SEHNR and CDR2 FQNEAQ (reference sequence). Looking up the rest from reference TRBV7-9 and TRBJ2-3 gives the full variable domain: DTGVSQNPRHKITKRGQNVTFRCDPISEHNRLYWYRQTLGQGPEFLTYFQNEAQLEKSRLLSDRFSAERPKGSFSTLEIQRTEQGDSAMYLCASSPGLFKPSDTQYFGPGTRLTVL.

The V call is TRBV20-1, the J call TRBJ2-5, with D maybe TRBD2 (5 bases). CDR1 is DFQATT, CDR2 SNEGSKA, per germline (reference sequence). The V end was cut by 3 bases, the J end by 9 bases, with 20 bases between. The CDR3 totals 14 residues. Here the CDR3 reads CSASTARAESAQYF. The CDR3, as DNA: TGCAGTGCTAGTACCGCGCGGGCAGAGTCTGCCCAGTACTTC.

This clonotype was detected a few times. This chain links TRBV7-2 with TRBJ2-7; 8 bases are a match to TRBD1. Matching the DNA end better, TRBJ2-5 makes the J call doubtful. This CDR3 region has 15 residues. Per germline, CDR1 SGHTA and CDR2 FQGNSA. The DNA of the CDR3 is TGTGCCAGCAGCCCAACACAGGGGGGTCGGGAGACCCAGTACTTC. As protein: CASSPTQGGRETQYF.

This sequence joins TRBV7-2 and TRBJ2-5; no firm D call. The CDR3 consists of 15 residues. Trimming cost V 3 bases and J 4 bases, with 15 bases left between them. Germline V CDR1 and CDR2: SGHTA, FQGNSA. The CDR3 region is CASSFRGALGETQYF. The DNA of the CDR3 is TGTGCCAGCAGCTTTCGTGGAGCCCTCGGAGAGACCCAGTACTTC.

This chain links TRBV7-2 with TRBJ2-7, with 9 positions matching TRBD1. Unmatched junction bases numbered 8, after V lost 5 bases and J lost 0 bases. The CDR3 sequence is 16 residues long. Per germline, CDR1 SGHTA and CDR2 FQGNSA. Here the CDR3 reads CASSLGQGTSSYEQYF. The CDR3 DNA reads TGTGCCAGCAGCCTCGGACAGGGGACGAGCTCCTACGAGCAGTACTTC.